The sequence of this T cell receptor (beta chain) was determined in a study of T cells after yellow fever vaccination. Whole-study findings and limits: Weaker overall, the secondary response nonetheless peaked faster (day 5 versus 15). Re-detected after boosting: most primary clones, 96% of CD4 and 80% to 90% of CD8. Clonotype sharing between CD4 and CD8 compartments was small.

They built TCR cDNA with 5'RACE template switching, a step that put in a universal primer site and UMIs. TCRdb used MiXCR to reprocess the 5' RACE reads, holding one entry per CDR3 protein. The table includes hundreds of thousands of distinct CDR3 sequences, 15% to 20% detected once. This clonotype came up a few times. The antigen is not known. This specimen consisted of PBMCs, obtained 15 days after the yellow fever booster vaccination. The sequence derives from a man aged 25 to 45 who received the YFV17D yellow fever vaccine.

The CDR3 protein is CASTVGLAGLDTQYF. CDR3 bases: TGTGCCAGCACCGTAGGACTAGCGGGACTAGATACGCAGTATTTT. The chain has TRBV7-2 and TRBJ2-3; 12 positions match TRBD2. There are 15 residues in the CDR3. J lost 5 bases, V lost 7 bases, and 7 bases had no gene match. In germline, CDR1 is SGHTA, CDR2 FQGNSA.